One sample yielded the 30 T cell receptor beta chains listed below, sequenced in a study of blood T cell repertoires in COVID-19 (dated by TCRdb to the early 2020s). The library was made by the immunoSEQ multiplex PCR assay. In its TCRdb copy, this immuneACCESS table keeps in-frame sequences only and misses some clones. Where compared with another copy, unresolved V genes explain less than half of these, and the others have no known cause. The sample yields fewer than 200,000 clones; 83% were counted once. About 4.6% of the sample comes from the top ten. The sequenced sample was PBMCs or T cells enriched from blood (not recorded which). These receptors were collected from a woman aged 45 to 65 who had recovered from COVID-19.

V usage is TRBV5-6 and J usage is TRBJ1-6; possibly TRBD1 for D (6 bases). V lost 0 bases to trimming and J lost 7 bases, with 8 bases between them. The germline CDR1 and CDR2 sequences are SGHDT and YYEEEE. The CDR3 has 14 amino acids. The DNA for the CDR3 is TGTGCCAGCAGCTTGGGGACAGAGAATTCACCCCTCCACTTT. It translates to CASSLGTENSPLHF.

This clone came up once. The chain carries TRBV5-4 and TRBJ1-2; D may be TRBD1 (5 bases). V shed 4 bases and J shed 4 bases, with 20 bases lying between them. Looked up from germline, CDR1 is SGHNT and CDR2 is YYREEE (reference sequence). The CDR3 contains 16 residues. CDR3 in DNA: TGTGCCAGCAGCCCGCCAGCTCGGGGGAGCGGCTATGGCTACACCTTC. Translation: CASSPPARGSGYGYTF.

The chain links TRBV7-8 to TRBJ1-5; 8 bases align to TRBD1. The length of the CDR3 is 15 residues. J gave up 1 base and V 5 bases, and 4 bases lay outside the gene matches. Germline CDR1 is SGHVS and CDR2 is FQNEAQ. This CDR3 is CASSPQGASNQPQHF. In DNA, the CDR3 is TGTGCCAGCAGCCCCCAGGGGGCGAGCAATCAGCCCCAGCATTTT.

This clone was detected only a few times. The rearrangement joins TRBV3-1 (or the pseudogene TRBV3-2) to TRBJ1-5; D is possibly TRBD1 (5 bases). The CDR3 spans 15 residues. Per the germline V gene, CDR1 is LGHDT and CDR2 is YNNKEL (reference sequence). V was shortened by 0 bases and J by 6 bases, with 12 bases between the two germline ends. CDR3 in amino acids: CASSQDTGTRQPQHF. CDR3 DNA: TGTGCCAGCAGCCAAGATACGGGGACTCGTCAGCCCCAGCATTTT.

This chain uses TRBV28 with TRBJ1-5; D remains unclear. The germline V and J ends were trimmed by 4 bases and 3 bases, with 10 bases remaining between them. Germline CDR1 reads MDHEN; CDR2 reads SYDVKM. CDR3 length equals 14 residues. CDR3 in amino acids: CASSSRLINQPQHF. For the CDR3, the DNA is TGTGCCAGCAGTTCCCGGTTGATCAATCAGCCCCAGCATTTT.

V is TRBV5-1 and J is TRBJ1-4, with 8 bases that match TRBD1. The V segment lost 4 bases and the J segment 0 bases; nucleotides outside the gene matches: 2. This CDR3 is 15 amino acids long. CDR1 is SGHRS and CDR2 is YFSETQ in the germline V gene. As DNA, the CDR3 is TGCGCCAGCAGCGGACAGGGCGCAACTAATGAAAAACTGTTTTTT. It specifies CASSGQGATNEKLFF.

This chain uses TRBV10-1 with TRBJ2-7; 8 nucleotides agree with TRBD2. The CDR3 totals 15 residues. V was clipped by 2 bases and J by 4 bases; unmatched bases: 7. Germline V gene lookup returns CDR1 WNHNN and CDR2 SYGVQD (reference sequence). The DNA of the CDR3 is TGCGCCAGCAGTGAGCCAGCGGGAGAGGATTACGAGCAGTACGTC. This codes for CASSEPAGEDYEQYV.

This chain uses TRBV7-8 with TRBJ1-5; D remains ambiguous. The CDR3 is 15 residues long. V gave up 4 bases and J gave up 0 bases, with 10 bases separating them. Germline V lookup: CDR1 SGHVS, CDR2 FQNEAQ. CDR3 nucleotides: TGTGCCAGCAGCTCCCAGACAAATAGCAATCAGCCCCAGCATTTT. Its translation is CASSSQTNSNQPQHF.

The genes are TRBV12-3 or TRBV12-4 and TRBJ1-5; tentative D call: TRBD1 (5 bases). This CDR3 comprises 13 residues. V lost 5 bases, J lost 4 bases, and 9 bases lay in between. CDR3 coding DNA: TGTGCCAGCAGTGAACAGGAAAATCAGCCCCAGCATTTT. It encodes CASSEQENQPQHF.

The chain recombines TRBV5-5 with TRBJ1-4, with D unresolved. CDR1 and CDR2 (germline): SGHKS, YYEKEE (reference sequence). The V gene lost 4 bases and the J gene lost 0 bases, with 13 bases spanning the gap. The CDR3 loop spans 16 amino acids. The DNA of the CDR3 is TGTGCCAGCAGCCTCCGCGGTTTTGCAACTAATGAAAAACTGTTTTTT. Translated, it gives CASSLRGFATNEKLFF.

The chain combines TRBV28 with TRBJ1-2, with 7 bases matching TRBD1. Germline trimming cut 1 base from V and 9 bases from J; bases unmatched to any gene: 20. This CDR3 has 18 residues. In germline, CDR1 is MDHEN, CDR2 SYDVKM. The CDR3 protein is CASSLLGVRGPPPGRYTF. DNA for the CDR3: TGTGCCAGCAGTTTATTAGGGGTGAGGGGGCCGCCTCCCGGTCGCTACACCTTC.

The chain combines TRBV6-1 with TRBJ2-6; tentative D call: TRBD2 (5 bases). There are 15 residues in the CDR3. V was pared by 3 bases and J by 0 bases, with 6 bases between. Germline values: CDR1 MNHNS, CDR2 SASEGT. CDR3 protein: CASSERVSGANVLTF. The CDR3 nucleotides read TGTGCCAGCAGTGAGAGGGTCTCTGGGGCCAACGTCCTGACTTTC.

The rearrangement uses TRBV4-3 and TRBJ2-2, with D possibly being TRBD2 (6 bases). This CDR3 contains 15 residues. CDR1 and CDR2 (germline): LGHNA, YSLEER. V lost 6 bases to trimming and J lost 4 bases, with 15 bases between them. This chain's CDR3 is CASRQNRGSTGELFF. CDR3 nucleotide sequence: TGCGCCAGCAGGCAAAACCGGGGGAGCACCGGGGAGCTGTTTTTT.

The rearrangement joins TRBV21-1 to TRBJ1-4. TRBV21-1 is a pseudogene locus. The CDR3 runs to 13 residues. CDR3: CASSKGVSGELFF. The CDR3 nucleotides read TGTGCCAGCAGCAAAGGGGTTAGCGGGGAACTGTTTTTT.

The rearrangement uses TRBV19 and TRBJ2-2, with TRBD1 matching 8 bases. The CDR3 has 16 amino acids. J gave up 1 base and V 7 bases, and 8 bases lay outside the gene matches. Germline V gene sequence: CDR1 LNHDA, CDR2 SQIVND (reference sequence). DNA for the CDR3: TGTGCCAGTACATCCCCCGGGACAGGGAACACCGGGGAGCTGTTTTTT. It translates to CASTSPGTGNTGELFF. Full variable domain (rest looked up from reference TRBV19 and TRBJ2-2): DGGITQSPKYLFRKEGQNVTLSCEQNLNHDAMYWYRQDPGQGLRLIYYSQIVNDFQKGDIAEGYSVSREKKESFPLTVTSAQKNPTAFYLCASTSPGTGNTGELFFGEGSRLTVL.

The chain uses TRBV11-2 and TRBJ1-6, with a possible D match to TRBD1 (6 bases). The ends were cut back, 6 bases at V and 1 base at J, with 13 bases in the middle. CDR3 length: 16 residues. Germline CDR1 is SGHAT and CDR2 is FQNNGV. The CDR3 loop is CASRVTGTSYNSPLHF. Here the CDR3 DNA reads TGTGCCAGCAGGGTTACAGGGACGTCCTATAATTCACCCCTCCACTTT.

V and J are TRBV2 and TRBJ2-3; 8 bases are a match to TRBD2. Trimming took 8 bases from V and 1 from J; bases not matched to a gene: 2. Germline values: CDR1 SNHLY, CDR2 FYNNEI. The CDR3 has 13 residues. The CDR3 DNA is TGTGCCAGCCGGCGGGGGGGCACAGATACGCAGTATTTT. It specifies CASRRGGTDTQYF.

The V call is TRBV5-1, the J call TRBJ1-2; TRBD1 matches at 7 bases. V lost 3 bases and J lost 4; bases outside the gene matches: 12. The CDR3 spans 16 residues. Germline CDR1 is SGHRS and CDR2 is YFSETQ. CDR3 sequence (DNA): TGCGCCAGCAGCTCGAATCCAGGTGCAGGGGGCTATGGCTACACCTTC. Protein sequence: CASSSNPGAGGYGYTF.

The chain employs TRBV19 and TRBJ1-1; unclear D gene. The germline gives CDR1 LNHDA, CDR2 SQIVND (reference sequence). V lost 4 bases and J lost 11, with 23 bases in between. This CDR3 contains 15 residues. The CDR3 protein is CASSTKARQTEMAFF. The DNA for the CDR3 is TGTGCCAGTAGTACTAAAGCGCGGCAGACCGAGATGGCTTTCTTT.

The count of this clone is one. V usage is TRBV19 and J usage is TRBJ2-1; D may be TRBD1 (6 bases). The CDR3 covers 16 residues. V was trimmed by 3 bases and J by 8 bases, leaving 20 bases between them. Per germline, CDR1 LNHDA and CDR2 SQIVND (reference sequence). In nucleotides, the CDR3 is TGTGCCAGTAGTATTAAGCCCGACTGGGGGCCTGATGAGCAGTTCTTC. Protein product: CASSIKPDWGPDEQFF.

The genes are TRBV11-2 and TRBJ1-6; D call uncertain. This CDR3 spans 14 amino acids. V was shortened by 3 bases and J by 7 bases, with 10 bases between the two germline ends. Germline lookup yields CDR1 SGHAT and CDR2 FQNNGV. In DNA, the CDR3 is TGTGCCAGCAGCTTGCGGCAGTTGAATTCACCCCTCCACTTT. Translated, it gives CASSLRQLNSPLHF.

This clone has a single count. The chain carries TRBV7-9 and TRBJ1-1, with D maybe TRBD1 (6 bases). The CDR3 is 12 residues long. The germline V gene encodes CDR1 SEHNR and CDR2 FQNEAQ (reference sequence). V dropped 5 bases and J dropped 8 bases, with 12 bases sitting between them. This CDR3 reads CASSPSGTEAFF. CDR3 coding DNA: TGTGCCAGCAGCCCTAGCGGGACAGAAGCTTTCTTT.

The rearrangement joins TRBV5-4 to TRBJ1-3, with D perhaps matching TRBD1 (5 bases). The CDR3 runs 14 residues. Germline V lookup: CDR1 SGHNT, CDR2 YYREEE (reference sequence). V was cut by 4 bases and J by 4 bases, with 12 bases left in between. The CDR3 is CASSLNRGGNTIYF. The CDR3 DNA follows: TGTGCCAGCAGCCTTAATAGGGGCGGAAACACCATATATTTT.

This chain joins TRBV7-2 and TRBJ2-1, with 7 bases matching TRBD2. The CDR3 extends over 14 amino acids. V lost 3 bases to trimming and J lost 8 bases; unmatched junction nucleotides: 7. The germline V gene has CDR1 SGHTA and CDR2 FQGNSA. This CDR3 is CASSLGGSLDEQFF. The DNA for the CDR3 is TGTGCCAGCAGCTTGGGCGGGAGCTTGGATGAGCAGTTCTTC.

This clone was seen just once. V is TRBV6-1 and J is TRBJ2-7; the match to TRBD1 covers 7 bases. The length of the CDR3 is 14 residues. Germline CDR1 MNHNS, CDR2 SASEGT. V lost 6 bases and J lost 3; bases outside the gene matches: 8. CDR3 amino acids: CASSKGTADYEQYV. CDR3 sequence (DNA): TGTGCCAGCAGCAAGGGGACAGCAGACTACGAGCAGTACGTC.

The chain carries TRBV6-2 or TRBV6-3 and TRBJ2-5; 9 bases agree with TRBD2. CDR3 length: 16 amino acids. V gave up 2 bases and J gave up 3 bases; unmatched junction bases: 7. CDR1 is MNHEY and CDR2 is SVGEGT in the germline V gene. CDR3 protein: CASSYHLAGSEETQYF. CDR3 in DNA: TGTGCCAGCAGTTACCACCTAGCGGGATCCGAAGAGACCCAGTACTTC.

The rearrangement uses TRBV28 and TRBJ1-2, with 8 positions matching TRBD1. This CDR3 is built from 13 residues. CDR1 and CDR2 (germline): MDHEN, SYDVKM. V dropped 10 bases and J dropped 0; count of bases not matched to a gene: 4. The CDR3 bases are TGTGCCAATGGACAGGGCGCTAACTATGGCTACACCTTC. Protein sequence: CANGQGANYGYTF.

The CDR3 spells CSAILNTEAFF. The CDR3 region has the DNA TGCAGCGCCATCCTGAACACTGAAGCTTTCTTT. V gene TRBV29-1 combines with J gene TRBJ1-1; D is ambiguous. Looked up from germline, CDR1 is SQVTM and CDR2 is ANQGSEA. This CDR3 has 11 amino acids. V was cut by 7 bases and J by 0 bases, with 6 bases left in between.

The chain couples TRBV28 to TRBJ2-4, with a tentative D call TRBD1 (6 bases). Germline-derived CDR1 and CDR2 are MDHEN and SYDVKM. This CDR3 is built from 15 residues. The V end lost 1 base, the J end lost 1 base, and 8 bases lay between the germline ends. In DNA, the CDR3 is TGTGCCAGCAGTTTATCAGGGGTGGCCAAAAACATTCAGTACTTC. It codes for CASSLSGVAKNIQYF. Drawing the rest from reference TRBV28 and TRBJ2-4, the complete variable domain is DVKVTQSSRYLVKRTGEKVFLECVQDMDHENMFWYRQDPGLGLRLIYFSYDVKMKEKGDIPEGYSVSREKKERFSLILESASTNQTSMYLCASSLSGVAKNIQYFGAGTRLSVL.

The rearrangement uses TRBV18 and TRBJ1-4; D perhaps matches TRBD1 (5 bases). CDR3 length: 15 amino acids. Trimming left V 6 bases short and J 2 bases short, with 13 bases between. The germline V gene has CDR1 KGHSH and CDR2 LQKENI. The CDR3 protein is CASSLSSGTNEKLFF. The CDR3 region has the DNA TGTGCCAGCTCCCTTTCGTCAGGGACTAATGAAAAACTGTTTTTT.